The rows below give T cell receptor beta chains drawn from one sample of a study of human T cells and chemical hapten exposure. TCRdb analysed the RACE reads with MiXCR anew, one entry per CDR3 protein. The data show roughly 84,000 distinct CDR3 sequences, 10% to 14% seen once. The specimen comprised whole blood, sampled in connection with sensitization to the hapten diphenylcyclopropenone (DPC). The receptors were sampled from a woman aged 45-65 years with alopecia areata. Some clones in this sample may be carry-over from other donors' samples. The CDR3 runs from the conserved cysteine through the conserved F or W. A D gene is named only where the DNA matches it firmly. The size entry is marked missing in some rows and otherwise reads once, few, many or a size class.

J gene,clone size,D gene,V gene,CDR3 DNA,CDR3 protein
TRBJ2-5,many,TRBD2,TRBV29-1,TGCAGCGTTAACGGGGGGAAAGAGACCCAGTACTTC,CSVNGGKETQYF
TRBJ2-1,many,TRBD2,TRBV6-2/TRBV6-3,TGTGCCAGCAGTTTCCCGGGACTAGCGGACAATGAGCAGTTCTTC,CASSFPGLADNEQFF
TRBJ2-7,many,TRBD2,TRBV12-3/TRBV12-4,TGTGCCTGCCGTGGACTAGCGGGAGTTGGAGGCCACGAGCAGTACTTC,CACRGLAGVGGHEQYF
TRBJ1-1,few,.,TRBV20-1,TGCAGTGCCTTGATGGTAGACACTGAAGCTTTCTTT,CSALMVDTEAFF
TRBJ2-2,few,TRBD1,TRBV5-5,TGTGCCAGCAGCTTCGGGACAGGGTATTCCGGGGAGCTGTTTTTT,CASSFGTGYSGELFF
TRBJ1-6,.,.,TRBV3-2,TGTGCCAGCAGCCAAGTCGGAGTGGAGCGGGCACCCCTCCACTTT,CASSQVGVERAPLHF
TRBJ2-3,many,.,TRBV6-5,TGTGCCAGCAGTACCCGACGACAGGGCACAGATACGCAGTATTTT,CASSTRRQGTDTQYF
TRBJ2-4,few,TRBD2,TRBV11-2,TGTGCCAGCAGCTCCGGGGCGGGAGGCCTAAACATTCAGTACTTC,CASSSGAGGLNIQYF
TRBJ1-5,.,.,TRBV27,TGTGCCAGCAGTTCCCGGAGAGATCAGCCCCAGCATTTT,CASSSRRDQPQHF
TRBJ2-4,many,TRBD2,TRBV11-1,TGTGCCAGCAGCTCGTATGGACTAGCGGGAGGAGTTGGGTCCGCCAAAAACATTCAGTACTTC,CASSSYGLAGGVGSAKNIQYF
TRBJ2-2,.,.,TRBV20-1,TGCAGTGCTAGAAGAGGGGTCACCGGGGAGCTGTTTTTT,CSARRGVTGELFF
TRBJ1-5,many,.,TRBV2,TGTGCCAGCAGAGTTGGGCGGACTTTCGTTAGCAATCAGCCCCAGCATTTT,CASRVGRTFVSNQPQHF
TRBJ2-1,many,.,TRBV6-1,TGTGCCAGCAGTGAAGGTCCCCGGCTTAATGAGCAGTTCTTC,CASSEGPRLNEQFF
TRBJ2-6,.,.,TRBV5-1,TGCGCCAGCAGCTTGGCCCGGCAGGCTGGGGCCAACGTCCTGACTTTC,CASSLARQAGANVLTF
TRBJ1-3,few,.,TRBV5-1,TGCGCCAGCAGCCTACAGGTTTCTGGAAACACCATATATTTT,CASSLQVSGNTIYF
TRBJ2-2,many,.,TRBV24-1,TGTGCCACCAGTGGTGCGGACAGGAACACCGGGGAGCTGTTTTTT,CATSGADRNTGELFF
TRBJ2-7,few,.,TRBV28,TGTGCCAGCAGTCCACCATACGGGCCAATGAGCGACGAGCAGTACTTC,CASSPPYGPMSDEQYF
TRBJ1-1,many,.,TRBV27,TGTGCCAGCAGTTTAAGGATAAGTCCTGAAGCTTTCTTT,CASSLRISPEAFF
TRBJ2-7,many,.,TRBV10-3,TGTGCCATCAGTGGTGACCTGAGCTCCTACGAGCAGTACTTC,CAISGDLSSYEQYF